These T cell receptor beta chains were read from a single sample in a study of shared clonotypes between healthy human individuals. The protocol was immunoSEQ multiplex PCR, while the TCRdb copy is restricted to in-frame clones and leaves out a portion. The profile shows approximately 530,000 clones, almost 97% of them singletons. The sequencing sample was made of naive CD4+ T cells sorted from blood. Every receptor here comes from a woman in her thirties in good health. Each CDR3 is given with its conserved first and last residue. Fields, in order: V gene, CDR3 protein.

>TRBV6-1
CASSEADRAFYGYTF
>TRBV28
CASRDSTSHEQYF
>TRBV6-5
CASQISGKETQYF
>TRBV28
CASSSNSAGGLAGKLFF
>TRBV6-5
CASSPDRGDNQPQHF
>TRBV27
CASKKGTAYEQYF
>TRBV5-1
CASSLVGVAPYEQYF
>TRBV19
CASSNSGRATGELFF
>TRBV11-1
CASSSRRQGRWRHEQFF
>TRBV18
CASSPRTSAYEQYF
>TRBV27
CASSPLTGEDTEAFF
>TRBV27
CASSLVGDTEAFF
>TRBV15
CATSRDSGGASNEQFF
>TRBV5-1
CASSSSPFDRVGHEQYF
>TRBV5-1
CASSLEGQGNNEQFF
>TRBV4-1
CASRQNWRLGQYNEQFF
>TRBV7-9
CASSPGFSTEAFF
>TRBV5-6
CASSLVADSYNEQFF
>TRBV18
CASSPGLVENTEAFF
>TRBV2
CASSEASPTSDTLADTQYF
>TRBV30
CAWSLGQGITYEQYF
>TRBV6-5
CATQAGGYSYNEQFF